This T cell receptor beta chain derives from a study of CD8 T cells in ankylosing spondylitis. This clonotype has a handful of counts. As yet, its antigen is unknown. MiXCR, applied by TCRdb to the 5' RACE reads, yields one record per CDR3 protein. This table holds over 20,000 distinct CDR3 sequences, 17% found once. Germline V lookup: CDR1 SGHVS, CDR2 FQNEAQ. V was pared by 5 bases and J by 5 bases, with 21 bases between. The length of the CDR3 is 16 residues. Notes on the study in general: Several highly homologous variants formed a TCR beta motif that appeared characteristic of ankylosing spondylitis blood.

The sample taken for sequencing was blood. The receptor comes from a male donor with ankylosing spondylitis or in good health (not recorded which). This chain uses TRBV7-8 with TRBJ2-5; D is perhaps TRBD2 (5 bases). Here the CDR3 DNA reads TGTGCCAGCAGCCCGCTCCGGGTCCCCCGAGGGGAGACCCAGTACTTC. Translation gives CASSPLRVPRGETQYF.